The 26 T cell receptor beta chains below all came from one sample that was sequenced in a study of blood T cell repertoires in COVID-19. Measured with immunoSEQ multiplex PCR; TCRdb has only the in-frame clones, and not every one. Here the sample spans 65,000 or so clones, over 80% being singletons. Specimen: peripheral blood. These receptors were obtained from a young man with COVID-19, enrolled during active disease.

This sequence joins TRBV7-3 and TRBJ2-3, with 11 bases fitting TRBD1. J was trimmed by 2 bases and V by 0 bases; bases with no gene match: 4. Germline loops: CDR1 SGHTA, CDR2 FQGTGA. The CDR3 loop spans 17 amino acids. The CDR3 loop is CASSLTGTGGHTDTQYF. The CDR3, as DNA: TGTGCCAGCAGCTTAACCGGGACAGGGGGACACACAGATACGCAGTATTTT.

The chain has TRBV13 and TRBJ2-7; 7 bases line up with TRBD2. V shed 2 bases, J shed 6 bases, and the junction held 7 bases outside the gene matches. CDR1 is PRHDT, CDR2 FYEKMQ, per germline (reference sequence). This CDR3 contains 14 residues. CDR3 DNA sequence: TGTGCCAGCAGCTTATTGACTAGCCGCCGCGAGCAGTACTTC. Amino acid sequence: CASSLLTSRREQYF.

This rearrangement joins TRBV15 to TRBJ2-7; the D gene is possibly TRBD2 (5 bases). Deletions cut 6 bases from V and 1 base from J, with 10 bases between. This CDR3 contains 13 residues. In germline, CDR1 is LNHNV, CDR2 YYDKDF (reference sequence). CDR3: CATSLGRSYEQYF. CDR3 sequence (DNA): TGTGCCACCAGTTTAGGGAGATCCTACGAGCAGTACTTC.

The chain carries TRBV4-3 and TRBJ2-1; perhaps TRBD2 as D (5 bases). Per germline, CDR1 LGHNA and CDR2 YSLEER. The CDR3 has 19 amino acids. Trimming stripped 5 bases from V and 8 bases from J, with 31 bases between. Here the CDR3 reads CASSITIPFQHSDGDEQFF. The CDR3 DNA reads as TGCGCCAGCAGCATAACCATACCATTCCAACATAGCGATGGGGATGAGCAGTTCTTC.

Written as DNA, the CDR3 is TGTGCCAGCAGCGTAGATAGTGGGGCTGGCTCACCCCTCCACTTT. Amino acid sequence: CASSVDSGAGSPLHF. The chain uses TRBV9 and TRBJ1-6; D may be TRBD1 (5 bases). The CDR3 runs 15 residues. Trimming took off 0 bases at V and 10 bases at J, with 14 bases between the two ends. Germline CDR1 SGDLS, CDR2 YYNGEE.

V usage is TRBV29-1 and J usage is TRBJ2-7; TRBD1 matches at 7 bases. With V trimmed by 4 bases and J by 2 bases, 5 bases remained unmatched. CDR3 size: 13 residues. Germline lookup yields CDR1 SQVTM and CDR2 ANQGSEA. This chain's CDR3 is CSVAGTATYEQYF. CDR3 nucleotides: TGCAGCGTTGCCGGGACAGCAACCTACGAGCAGTACTTC.

The genes are TRBV5-1 and TRBJ2-1, with 9 bases aligning to TRBD1. CDR1 is SGHRS, CDR2 YFSETQ, per germline. The CDR3 has 12 residues. The junction had 7 bases not matched to a gene; V was cut back by 4 bases and J by 14 bases. CDR3 region: CASSLAGQGEFF. CDR3 nucleotides: TGCGCCAGCAGCCTTGCGGGACAGGGAGAGTTCTTC.

The sample holds one count of this clone. This rearrangement joins TRBV6-1 to TRBJ2-7, with a weak D call TRBD2 (5 bases). There are 14 residues in the CDR3. Germline V gives CDR1 MNHNS, CDR2 SASEGT. The V gene lost 0 bases and the J gene lost 4 bases, with 10 bases spanning the gap. The CDR3 bases are TGTGCCAGCAGTGAAGCGCTTCGGGAATACGAGCAGTACTTC. Its protein product is CASSEALREYEQYF.

The chain carries TRBV6-5 and TRBJ1-5; D uncertain. Trimming took off 8 bases at V and 2 bases at J, with 10 bases between the two ends. The CDR3 is 13 residues long. Looked up from germline, CDR1 is MNHEY and CDR2 is SVGAGI. CDR3 sequence (DNA): TGTGCCAGCGCAGTTGAAGGCAATCAGCCCCAGCATTTT. Translating gives CASAVEGNQPQHF.

V and J are TRBV2 and TRBJ1-1; D is uncertain. The CDR3 has 13 residues. V was clipped by 4 bases and J by 0 bases, with 6 bases between them. Germline V gives CDR1 SNHLY, CDR2 FYNNEI. The CDR3 loop reads CASSGGVNTEAFF. DNA of the CDR3: TGTGCCAGCAGTGGCGGGGTGAACACTGAAGCTTTCTTT.

As regards this clone: The germline gene is not matched at one end of the junction; a read error may be the cause. The chain recombines TRBV10-3 with TRBJ1-2; no reliable D call. The CDR3 is made up of 13 amino acids. CDR1 and CDR2 from the germline V gene are ENHRY and SYGVKD. The CDR3 DNA reads TGTGCCATCAGTGACCACAAAACTATGGCTATTAGCTTC. Amino acid sequence: CAISDHKTMAISF.

This clone was seen more than once but under ten times. The chain employs TRBV30 and TRBJ1-5; 7 nucleotides align to TRBD1. Per the germline V gene, CDR1 is GTSNPN and CDR2 is SVGIG (reference sequence). The CDR3 covers 16 residues. Germline trimming cut 2 bases from V and 0 bases from J; bases unmatched to any gene: 7. This CDR3 reads CAWSRSRGDSNQPQHF. Here the CDR3 DNA reads TGTGCCTGGAGTAGATCCAGGGGGGATAGCAATCAGCCCCAGCATTTT.

The genes are TRBV12-3 or TRBV12-4 and TRBJ1-4, with D possibly matching TRBD1 (5 bases). Deletions cut 1 base from V and 10 bases from J, with 10 bases between. The CDR3 length is 13 residues. The CDR3 bases are TGTGCCAGCAGTTTAGACGGGAGGGGAAAACTGTTTTTT. Amino acids: CASSLDGRGKLFF.

The chain joins TRBV13 to TRBJ2-7; maybe TRBD1 (6 bases). CDR3 length: 15 residues. V shed 2 bases and J shed 0 bases, with 11 bases lying between them. CDR1 and CDR2 (germline): PRHDT, FYEKMQ (reference sequence). CDR3 region: CASSLQGTSSYEQYF. CDR3 DNA: TGTGCCAGCAGCTTACAGGGGACGAGCTCCTACGAGCAGTACTTC.

The CDR3 DNA reads TGTGCCAGCAGCTTAGTCGGTATCCTAGCGGGTAGAGAGACCCAGTACTTC. Its protein product is CASSLVGILAGRETQYF. The J gene is TRBJ2-5, the V gene TRBV7-2; 8 positions match TRBD2. Trimming cost V 1 base and J 4 bases; bases outside gene matches: 11. The CDR3 spans 17 residues. CDR1 and CDR2 from the germline V gene are SGHTA and FQGNSA.

The V gene is TRBV11-2, the J gene TRBJ1-1; D remains unclear. With 2 bases removed from V and 1 base from J, the gap between germline ends came to 5 bases. The CDR3 runs to 13 residues. Germline assignment: CDR1 SGHAT and CDR2 FQNNGV. CDR3 loop: CASSLSQNTEAFF. The CDR3 region has the DNA TGTGCCAGCAGCTTATCCCAGAACACTGAAGCTTTCTTT.

A few counts support this clone. This rearrangement joins TRBV30 to TRBJ1-2, with a weak D call TRBD1 (6 bases). The CDR3 has 14 residues. Germline lookup yields CDR1 GTSNPN and CDR2 SVGIG (reference sequence). Trimming left V 3 bases short and J 2 bases short, with 13 bases between. The CDR3 sequence: CAWRGRTGNYGYTF. CDR3 DNA: TGTGCCTGGAGGGGGCGTACAGGGAACTATGGCTACACCTTC.

The rearrangement joins TRBV23-1 to TRBJ1-5; D might be TRBD1 (6 bases). TRBV23-1 falls under the ORF class, with uncertain function. The length of the CDR3 is 15 residues. V dropped 3 bases and J dropped 5 bases, with 14 bases sitting between them. CDR3: CASSHAGAPDQPQHF. The CDR3 DNA is TGCGCCAGCAGTCACGCAGGGGCCCCGGATCAGCCCCAGCATTTT.

The J gene is TRBJ2-6, the V gene TRBV5-1; perhaps TRBD2 as D (6 bases). The CDR3 is made up of 18 amino acids. The germline gives CDR1 SGHRS, CDR2 YFSETQ. V gave up 0 bases and J gave up 1 base, with 14 bases separating them. CDR3 in amino acids: CASSLELFGGSGANVLTF. CDR3 bases: TGCGCCAGCAGCTTGGAGCTATTTGGGGGGTCTGGGGCCAACGTCCTGACTTTC.

This clone occurred a few times. V and J are TRBV12-3 or TRBV12-4 and TRBJ1-1; D is possibly TRBD1 (5 bases). The CDR3 is made up of 12 amino acids. Trimming took 6 bases from V and 11 from J, leaving 16 bases between them. CDR3 protein: CASSAGTRRAFF. The CDR3 nucleotides are TGTGCCAGCAGCGCCGGGACTAGAAGGGCTTTCTTT.

This clone was recorded at least ten times. The rearrangement joins TRBV6-5 to TRBJ2-5, with TRBD2 identical over 8 bases. CDR3 length: 15 residues. Germline V gene lookup returns CDR1 MNHEY and CDR2 SVGAGI. V shed 7 bases, J shed 1 base, and the junction held 8 bases outside the gene matches. The CDR3 DNA sequence: TGTGCCAGCAACCCTTATAGCGGGATCCAAGAGACCCAGTACTTC. As protein: CASNPYSGIQETQYF.

This rearrangement joins TRBV11-2 to TRBJ1-2, with 7 bases fitting TRBD1. Germline values: CDR1 SGHAT, CDR2 FQNNGV. After removal of 2 bases from V and 0 bases from J, the junction contained 6 bases not matched to a gene. The CDR3 runs 16 residues. For the CDR3, the DNA is TGTGCCAGCAGCTTAATCCGGGACAGAACTAACTATGGCTACACCTTC. It encodes CASSLIRDRTNYGYTF.

This chain joins TRBV19 and TRBJ2-1; a possible D gene is TRBD2 (6 bases). The V gene lost 4 bases and the J gene lost 8 bases, with 18 bases spanning the gap. This CDR3 is built from 15 residues. Germline V gene lookup returns CDR1 LNHDA and CDR2 SQIVND (reference sequence). CDR3 coding DNA: TGTGCCAGTAGTACCCGGGACTTCTCCCGGGATGAGCAGTTCTTC. It is translated as CASSTRDFSRDEQFF. Variable domain in full (rest from reference TRBV19 and TRBJ2-1): DGGITQSPKYLFRKEGQNVTLSCEQNLNHDAMYWYRQDPGQGLRLIYYSQIVNDFQKGDIAEGYSVSREKKESFPLTVTSAQKNPTAFYLCASSTRDFSRDEQFFGPGTRLTVL.

The genes are TRBV27 and TRBJ2-7, with 8 nucleotides matching TRBD1. The CDR3 covers 14 residues. V gave up 6 bases and J gave up 3 bases; unmatched junction bases: 7. Germline CDR1 MNHEY, CDR2 SMNVEV (reference sequence). CDR3 protein: CASRSDRADYEQYF. CDR3 bases: TGTGCCAGCAGGTCGGACAGGGCAGACTACGAGCAGTACTTC.

Here the CDR3 reads CAWSRTGTGAYEQYF. Written as DNA, the CDR3 is TGTGCCTGGAGTCGAACCGGGACAGGGGCTTACGAGCAGTACTTC. The V call is TRBV30, the J call TRBJ2-7, with 10 nucleotides matching TRBD1. CDR3 length: 15 residues. V lost 2 bases and J lost 4; bases outside the gene matches: 8. Germline V lookup: CDR1 GTSNPN, CDR2 SVGIG (reference sequence).

The chain employs TRBV5-1 and TRBJ2-7, with D perhaps matching TRBD2 (5 bases). V lost 0 bases to trimming and J lost 6 bases, with 16 bases between them. The CDR3 is 15 residues long. Per germline, CDR1 SGHRS and CDR2 YFSETQ. For the CDR3, the DNA is TGCGCCAGCAGCTTGGTGTACGGAGGTACCCGCGAGCAGTACTTC. Protein sequence: CASSLVYGGTREQYF.